This T cell receptor (beta chain) was recorded in a study of blood T cell repertoires in COVID-19. Study at large: Samples taken during acute and convalescent COVID-19 were collected in the United States, Italy and Spain. In each case, the material was cDNA or gDNA derived from T cells, B-cell-depleted T cells, or PBMCs.

Authors' analysis steps: Reference gene primer amplification gave estimated nucleated cell counts. The data were produced by immunoSEQ multiplex PCR, yet TCRdb's version contains in-frame clones alone and is incomplete. V, J and clone size derive from that table, while D and trimming were established from the DNA sequence. Here the sample spans around 19,000 clones, around 89% being singletons. The CDR3 has 15 residues. Germline CDR1 reads SGHDN; CDR2 reads FVKESK. Trimming cost V 4 bases and J 11 bases, with 24 bases left between them. The material sequenced was peripheral blood. This sequence was found in a human donor in a cohort sampled during active COVID-19. V gene TRBV14 combines with J gene TRBJ2-7; the D gene is possibly TRBD2 (6 bases). The CDR3 DNA sequence: TGTGCCAGCAGCCCCCCAGGGACTGTATCTACGAGGGAGTACTTC. As protein: CASSPPGTVSTREYF.